This entry lists 13 T cell receptor beta chains sequenced from one sample in a study of CXCR3-negative and CXCR3-positive naive CD8 T cells. General study findings and limits: Hydrophobicity was higher for TRB CDR3s found in CXCR3-positive naive cells than in CXCR3-negative naive cells.

Each TRB cDNA library was prepared by 5' RACE (with UMI labels). TCRdb re-called the 5' RACE reads; one entry per CDR3 protein, DNA not given. The sample totals about 140,000 distinct CDR3 sequences. What these receptors recognize is not known. Sequenced sample: naive CXCR3+ CD8+ T cells from blood. The subset was: CD45RO-CCR7+CD27+CD95- naive CD8+ T cells expressing CXCR3 (TNR3+). The receptor source for this set is a human donor in good health. Some clones in this sample may be carry-over from other donors' samples.

The genes are TRBV7-9 and TRBJ2-5; the TCRdb D gene call, TRBD1, has no DNA to confirm it. CDR3 size: 14 residues. Germline V gene sequence: CDR1 SEHNR, CDR2 FQNEAQ (reference sequence). The CDR3: CASSFAGTQETQYF.

V and J are TRBV27 and TRBJ2-2; TCRdb gives TRBD1 as the D gene, but with no DNA this cannot be confirmed. CDR3 length equals 15 residues. The germline V gene has CDR1 MNHEY and CDR2 SMNVEV (reference sequence). CDR3 sequence reads: CASSWTGENTGELFF.

The chain joins TRBV11-2 to TRBJ2-1; TCRdb's D call, TRBD2, is unchecked because there is no DNA. The germline V gene encodes CDR1 SGHAT and CDR2 FQNNGV. The CDR3 is 13 amino acids. The CDR3 here is CASSLAAGGFKFF. Full variable domain (remainder filled in from reference TRBV11-2 and TRBJ2-1): EAGVAQSPRYKIIEKRQSVAFWCNPISGHATLYWYQQILGQGPKLLIQFQNNGVVDDSQLPKDRFSAERLKGVDSTLKIQPAKLEDSAVYLCASSLAAGGFKFFGPGTRLTVL.

The chain links TRBV5-6 to TRBJ2-5; the TCRdb D gene call, TRBD1, has no DNA to confirm it. Per the germline V gene, CDR1 is SGHDT and CDR2 is YYEEEE. This CDR3 has 19 residues. Here the CDR3 reads CASSDGSYRDIEHWETQYF. The whole variable domain, remainder taken from reference TRBV5-6 and TRBJ2-5, is DAGVTQSPTHLIKTRGQQVTLRCSPKSGHDTVSWYQQALGQGPQFIFQYYEEEERQRGNFPDRFSGHQFPNYSSELNVNALLLGDSALYLCASSDGSYRDIEHWETQYFGPGTRLLVL.

This sequence joins TRBV13 and TRBJ2-3; absent DNA, TCRdb's TRBD2 call cannot be checked. The CDR3 has 16 amino acids. CDR1 and CDR2 (germline): PRHDT, FYEKMQ (reference sequence). The CDR3 is CASSLRLAGEADTQYF.

The chain recombines TRBV10-3 with TRBJ1-4; TCRdb returns TRBD1, unconfirmable since there is no DNA. The CDR3 length is 14 residues. Germline V CDR1 and CDR2: ENHRY, SYGVKD. CDR3 in amino acids: CAISESGAGEKLFF.

This chain uses TRBV30 with TRBJ2-2; lacking DNA, the TRBD1 call made by TCRdb goes unchecked. The germline gives CDR1 GTSNPN, CDR2 SVGIG (reference sequence). CDR3 length: 15 residues. The chain's CDR3 is CAWSTGVRNTGELFF.

CDR3 sequence: CASSFLADSYEQYF. The chain is built from TRBV28 and TRBJ2-7; absent DNA, TCRdb's TRBD2 call cannot be checked. The CDR3 has 14 amino acids. Germline V gives CDR1 MDHEN, CDR2 SYDVKM.

The V gene is TRBV12-3 or TRBV12-4, the J gene TRBJ1-1; the TCRdb call, TRBD1, lacks DNA for checking. The CDR3 extends over 15 amino acids. CDR3 sequence reads: CASKRDRGWNTEAFF.

The rearrangement links TRBV29-1 to TRBJ2-1. The CDR3 is 13 amino acids. Germline values: CDR1 SQVTM, CDR2 ANQGSEA. This CDR3 is CSVRSVTYNQQFF.

This chain uses TRBV3-1 with TRBJ2-1; lacking DNA, the TRBD1 call made by TCRdb goes unchecked. Germline V CDR1 and CDR2: LGHDT, YNNKEL (reference sequence). This CDR3 comprises 16 residues. The CDR3 protein is CASSTAGDRLPYEQFF.

The chain joins TRBV10-2 to TRBJ1-1; the D gene TCRdb calls, TRBD1, cannot be checked with no DNA. The CDR3 covers 14 residues. Germline CDR1 and CDR2: WSHSY and SAAADI. The chain's CDR3 is CASSWDRSNTEAFF.

The V and J genes are TRBV3-1 and TRBJ1-4. The CDR3 contains 15 residues. Germline values: CDR1 LGHDT, CDR2 YNNKEL (reference sequence). The CDR3 reads CASSNHIPTNEKLFF.